This T cell receptor beta chain is from a study of response to subunit inactivated influenza vaccine. This clonotype has a count of ten or more. One entry per CDR3 protein results from TCRdb running MiXCR on the RT-PCR reads. Among about 170,000 distinct CDR3 sequences listed, roughly 12% were seen once. CDR1 SGHAT and CDR2 FQNNGV come from the germline V gene. CDR3 length equals 15 residues. V was pared by 4 bases and J by 3 bases, with 16 bases between. These data were also filed under a second study, of T cells expressing NK-cell markers. That work contributes: Synthesis of TCR beta cDNA relied on 5'RACE template switching carrying UMIs. These clonotypes, the leaders elsewhere, also led the CD3+CD56-NKG2C+ fraction in a few donors.

The clonotype was recovered from a man aged 45 to 65 who received an inactivated influenza vaccine. Source: CD8+ T cells sorted from PBMCs, taken roughly 13 days after vaccination. This chain links TRBV11-2 with TRBJ2-7, with a possible D match to TRBD1 (6 bases). This CDR3 is CASSSQGKGVYEQYF. DNA for the CDR3: TGTGCCAGCAGCTCGCAGGGAAAGGGGGTCTACGAGCAGTACTTC.